What follows are 16 T cell receptor beta chains derived from one specimen sequenced in a study of shared clonotypes between healthy human individuals (dated by TCRdb to the early 2020s). The library was generated by the immunoSEQ multiplex PCR assay. Held by TCRdb, this immuneACCESS table contains in-frame sequences only and omits some clones. Under half of the omission traces to an unresolved V gene where checked; the cause of the rest is unknown. This sample gives about 520,000 clones in total; approximately 95% of them show up just once. Around 0.066% of the sample comes from the top ten. Material: naive CD4+ T cells sorted from blood. The cell subset or site tag for this specimen amounts to: CD45RA+ positively selected. These receptors were taken from a woman aged 25 to 45 in good health.

The chain recombines TRBV28 with TRBJ1-1; 10 bases map to TRBD1. After removal of 5 bases from V and 3 bases from J, the junction contained 6 bases not matched to a gene. This CDR3 is 15 amino acids long. Germline CDR1 MDHEN, CDR2 SYDVKM. The CDR3 nucleotides are TGTGCCAGCAGTGGGGCCGGGACAGGGGACACTGAAGCTTTCTTT. Amino acids: CASSGAGTGDTEAFF.

The V call is TRBV5-1, the J call TRBJ2-3, with D tentatively TRBD2 (6 bases). Looked up from germline, CDR1 is SGHRS and CDR2 is YFSETQ. The length of the CDR3 is 16 residues. Between the trimmed V and J ends, which lost 0 bases and 0 bases, there was a span of 11 bases. CDR3 amino acids: CASSLVRGSSTDTQYF. CDR3 DNA sequence: TGCGCCAGCAGCTTGGTTCGGGGGTCTAGCACAGATACGCAGTATTTT.

The chain couples TRBV15 to TRBJ1-2; D is uncertain. The CDR3 is 12 residues long. Per germline, CDR1 LNHNV and CDR2 YYDKDF (reference sequence). The V end lost 1 base, the J end lost 9 bases, and 9 bases lay between the germline ends. The CDR3 nucleotides read TGTGCCACCAGCAGAGCGGGGATTAGCTACACCTTC. Translating gives CATSRAGISYTF.

The rearrangement uses TRBV5-1 and TRBJ1-2, with D tentatively TRBD1 (6 bases). V lost 1 base to trimming and J lost 8 bases, with 12 bases between them. CDR1 and CDR2 from the germline V gene are SGHRS and YFSETQ. This CDR3 comprises 13 residues. The CDR3 region is CASSLWGAEGYTF. For the CDR3, the DNA is TGCGCCAGCAGCTTGTGGGGGGCGGAGGGCTACACCTTC. The variable domain in full, with the rest retrieved from reference TRBV5-1 and TRBJ1-2, is KAGVTQTPRYLIKTRGQQVTLSCSPISGHRSVSWYQQTPGQGLQFLFEYFSETQRNKGNFPGRFSGRQFSNSRSEMNVSTLELGDSALYLCASSLWGAEGYTFGSGTRLTVV.

This chain links TRBV28 with TRBJ2-5; D possibly corresponds to TRBD2 (6 bases). This CDR3 contains 13 residues. The germline V gene encodes CDR1 MDHEN and CDR2 SYDVKM. V was clipped by 4 bases and J by 5 bases, with 11 bases between them. The CDR3 DNA reads as TGTGCCAGCAGTTGGGGCGGGGAGGAGACCCAGTACTTC. Its protein is CASSWGGEETQYF.

This clone was seen a single time. The chain links TRBV5-6 to TRBJ1-2; no reliable D call. The germline CDR1 and CDR2 sequences are SGHDT and YYEEEE. The V and J ends lost 0 bases and 8 bases respectively, with 8 bases between them. The CDR3 consists of 12 residues. CDR3 DNA: TGTGCCAGCAGCTTGGGCGGTTTGGGCTACACCTTC. Amino acids: CASSLGGLGYTF.

V and J are TRBV7-9 and TRBJ2-2; D is unresolved. This CDR3 region has 18 residues. V was trimmed by 5 bases and J by 4 bases, leaving 23 bases between them. Germline V gives CDR1 SEHNR, CDR2 FQNEAQ (reference sequence). CDR3 amino acids: CASSGSMAETPTTGELFF. The CDR3 nucleotides read TGTGCCAGCAGCGGATCCATGGCCGAGACGCCTACCACCGGGGAGCTGTTTTTT.

V gene TRBV19 combines with J gene TRBJ1-5; TRBD1 matches 9 bases. Losses at the gene ends were 8 bases for V and 3 bases for J; bases not matched to a gene: 14. The germline V gene encodes CDR1 LNHDA and CDR2 SQIVND (reference sequence). The CDR3 has 17 amino acids. CDR3 in amino acids: CASALWGTGKINQPQHF. The CDR3 DNA reads TGTGCCAGTGCCCTTTGGGGGACAGGGAAGATCAATCAGCCCCAGCATTTT.

The gene calls are TRBV4-2 and TRBJ2-7, with a tentative D call TRBD1 (6 bases). Trimming removed 5 bases from V and 3 bases from J, with 14 bases in between. Germline values: CDR1 LGHNA, CDR2 YNFKEQ. CDR3 length: 14 amino acids. CDR3: CASSTGQNLYEQYF. The CDR3, as DNA: TGTGCCAGCAGCACCGGACAGAATCTCTACGAGCAGTACTTC.

V and J are TRBV30 and TRBJ1-6; 7 nucleotides line up with TRBD1. The CDR3 covers 17 residues. Germline CDR1 and CDR2: GTSNPN and SVGIG (reference sequence). The J segment lost 0 bases and the V segment lost 3 bases, leaving 8 bases of the junction unmatched. The CDR3 reads CAWSDRVPSSYNSPLHF. CDR3 DNA sequence: TGTGCCTGGAGCGACAGGGTTCCGAGCTCCTATAATTCACCCCTCCACTTT.

This chain uses TRBV27 with TRBJ1-1, with no clear D. V lost 5 bases to trimming and J lost 0 bases, with 19 bases between them. CDR3 length equals 17 residues. Germline-derived CDR1 and CDR2 are MNHEY and SMNVEV (reference sequence). DNA of the CDR3: TGTGCCAGCAGTACGGACCTTGGTGCGGCCATGAACACTGAAGCTTTCTTT. It codes for CASSTDLGAAMNTEAFF.

This chain's CDR3 is CASSNIGGPDTQYF. The CDR3 nucleotides are TGTGCCAGTAGTAACATTGGAGGTCCAGATACGCAGTATTTT. The chain carries TRBV19 and TRBJ2-3; D may be TRBD2 (5 bases). Trimming shortened V by 4 bases and J by 4 bases, and 12 bases separated the two germline ends. This CDR3 comprises 14 residues. Germline values: CDR1 LNHDA, CDR2 SQIVND (reference sequence).

Written as DNA, the CDR3 is TGTGCCTGGTCAACGGGGAACGATGAGCAGTTCTTC. Translation: CAWSTGNDEQFF. V is TRBV30 and J is TRBJ2-1, with D tentatively TRBD2 (5 bases). Trimming removed 5 bases from V and 8 bases from J, with 13 bases in between. Germline V gene data show CDR1 as GTSNPN and CDR2 as SVGIG (reference sequence). The CDR3 is made up of 12 amino acids.

The chain has TRBV5-5 and TRBJ2-1; D perhaps matches TRBD2 (6 bases). CDR1 SGHKS and CDR2 YYEKEE come from the germline V gene (reference sequence). The CDR3 covers 12 residues. V was pared by 0 bases and J by 11 bases, with 9 bases between. The CDR3: CASSLAREKQFF. DNA of the CDR3: TGTGCCAGCAGCTTGGCGCGGGAAAAGCAGTTCTTC. The full variable domain, with the rest looked up from reference TRBV5-5 and TRBJ2-1, is DAGVTQSPTHLIKTRGQQVTLRCSPISGHKSVSWYQQVLGQGPQFIFQYYEKEERGRGNFPDRFSARQFPNYSSELNVNALLLGDSALYLCASSLAREKQFFGPGTRLTVL.

The V gene is TRBV19, the J gene TRBJ1-2; TRBD1 agrees at 8 bases. Germline CDR1 reads LNHDA; CDR2 reads SQIVND (reference sequence). This CDR3 region has 16 residues. V trimming: 4 bases; J trimming: 1 base; junction bases outside the gene matches: 8. CDR3 region: CASSKGQGRRNYGYTF. The CDR3 bases are TGTGCCAGTAGTAAAGGACAGGGTCGCCGTAACTATGGCTACACCTTC.

The chain couples TRBV15 to TRBJ2-2, with unresolved D. V was trimmed by 6 bases and J by 1 base, leaving 9 bases between them. This CDR3 has 14 amino acids. Germline V CDR1 and CDR2: LNHNV, YYDKDF (reference sequence). The CDR3 sequence is CATSYSVNTGELFF. CDR3 coding DNA: TGTGCCACCAGTTATTCCGTGAACACCGGGGAGCTGTTTTTT.